Sequencing of this T cell receptor beta chain was carried out in a study of human T cells and chemical hapten exposure. Time point noted: patch test 1, 2 weeks after DPC sensitization. This sample's treatment: therapeutic diphenylcyclopropenone sensitization with weekly scalp DPC. Single cDNA molecules in the library carried unique molecular identifiers attached during preparation. From the RACE reads, TCRdb called clonotypes with MiXCR, one entry per CDR3 protein. The sample includes some 190,000 distinct CDR3 sequences, about a fifth seen only once; the top ten take over 6.5%. The starting material was whole blood, obtained in connection with sensitization to the hapten diphenylcyclopropenone (DPC). This sequence originates from a woman aged 50 to 60 with alopecia areata. Some clones in this sample may be carry-over from other donors' samples.

CDR3 nucleotide sequence: TGCGCCAGCAGCTTGGGAGGGTGGACAGATACGCAGTATTTT. Its translation: CASSLGGWTDTQYF. The chain is built from TRBV5-1 and TRBJ2-3, with D tentatively TRBD2 (5 bases). Trimming pared 0 bases from V and 3 bases from J, leaving 8 bases between. The germline V gene has CDR1 SGHRS and CDR2 YFSETQ. The CDR3 spans 14 residues.